This paragraph covers one TCR beta chain sequence. Repertoires were generated with immunoSEQ multiplex PCR, while TCRdb's copy carries only in-frame clones and drops some. The data contain some 140,000 clones, more than 90% of them singletons. CDR1 MRHNA and CDR2 SNTAGT come from the germline V gene. With 6 bases clipped from V and 5 bases from J, the junction kept 4 bases outside the gene matches. The CDR3 sequence is 14 residues long. These data originate in a study of T cell responses to AZD1222 COVID-19 vaccine. This sequence originates from an adult in good health. The sequencing used peripheral blood, collected on day 0 of AZD1222 vaccination. The chain has TRBV6-4 and TRBJ2-2; 9 nucleotides align to TRBD1. The CDR3 loop reads CASRRDRVTGELFF. The CDR3 DNA sequence: TGTGCCAGCAGGCGGGACAGGGTGACCGGGGAGCTGTTTTTT.